This T cell receptor beta chain derives from a study of OX40 agonist ivuxolimab in advanced cancers. About the study: Cancers in dose escalation were hepatocellular, melanoma, renal cell and head and neck. Subjects had a mean age of roughly 60 years, with a range of roughly 20 to 79; more than 70% were male.

Trimming took off 0 bases at V and 5 bases at J, with 15 bases between the two ends. CDR3 length equals 16 residues. Germline V gene data show CDR1 as SGHAT and CDR2 as FQNNGV. Sequenced by immunoSEQ multiplex PCR; TCRdb stores in-frame clones only, minus some. The table shows fewer than 70,000 clones, with roughly 87% occurring only once. This clonotype was obtained from an adult with an advanced solid tumor such as melanoma, head and neck, liver or kidney cancer. Here the sequenced sample was CD4+ or CD8+ T cells sorted from blood, taken in a trial of the OX40 agonist ivuxolimab. This sequence joins TRBV11-2 and TRBJ2-3; D may correspond to TRBD1 or TRBD2 (6 bases each). The CDR3 loop is CASSLDGGGAGDTQYF. The CDR3 nucleotides are TGTGCCAGCAGCTTAGATGGGGGCGGGGCGGGAGATACGCAGTATTTT.